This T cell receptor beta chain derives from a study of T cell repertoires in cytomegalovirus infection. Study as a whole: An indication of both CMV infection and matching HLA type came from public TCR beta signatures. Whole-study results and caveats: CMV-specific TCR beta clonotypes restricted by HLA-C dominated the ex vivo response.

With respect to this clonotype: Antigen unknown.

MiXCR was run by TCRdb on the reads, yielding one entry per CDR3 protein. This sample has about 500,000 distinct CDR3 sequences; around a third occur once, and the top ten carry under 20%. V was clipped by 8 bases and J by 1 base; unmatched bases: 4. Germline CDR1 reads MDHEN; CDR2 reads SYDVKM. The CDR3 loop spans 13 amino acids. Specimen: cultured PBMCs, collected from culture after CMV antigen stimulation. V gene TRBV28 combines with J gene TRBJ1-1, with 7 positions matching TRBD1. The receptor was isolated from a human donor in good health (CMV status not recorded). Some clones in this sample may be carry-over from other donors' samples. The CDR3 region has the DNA TGTGCCAGCTATTACAGGGGGAACACTGAAGCTTTCTTT. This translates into CASYYRGNTEAFF.